This T cell receptor (beta chain) was sequenced during a study of Graves' ophthalmopathy and Graves' hyperthyroidism. The study excluded patients with other autoimmune diseases, uncontrolled infections, pregnancy or lactation. PBMCs were density-gradient isolated from around 11 ml fresh blood. Study-wide results and limits: Blood samples also showed most expanded thyroid clonotypes exceeding 0.001 frequency.

Transcripts of RNA were the source for amplifying TCR beta CDR3 regions. In the first round, RT-PCR was carried out with HTBI primers, and a multiplex PCR formed the second round. MiXCR, run by TCRdb on the multiplex PCR reads, gives a single entry per CDR3 protein. This sample has around 670,000 distinct CDR3 sequences, with 40% found just once. Regarding this clonotype: Its specificity is unknown.

Material for sequencing was peripheral blood. The TCR comes from an adult man with Graves' ophthalmopathy.

CDR3 in DNA: TGTGCCAGCAGTCCCCTAGGGACTAGCAGGAACACCGGGGAGCTGTTTTTT. Its protein is CASSPLGTSRNTGELFF. V usage is TRBV25-1 and J usage is TRBJ2-2, with 9 bases that match TRBD2. The germline CDR1 and CDR2 sequences are MGHDK and SYGVNS. The CDR3 spans 17 residues. Trimming cost V 5 bases and J 1 base; bases outside gene matches: 8. The complete variable domain, with remaining parts taken from reference TRBV25-1 and TRBJ2-2, reads EADIYQTPRYLVIGTGKKITLECSQTMGHDKMYWYQQDPGMELHLIHYSYGVNSTEKGDLSSESTVSRIRTEHFPLTLESARPSHTSQYLCASSPLGTSRNTGELFFGEGSRLTVL.